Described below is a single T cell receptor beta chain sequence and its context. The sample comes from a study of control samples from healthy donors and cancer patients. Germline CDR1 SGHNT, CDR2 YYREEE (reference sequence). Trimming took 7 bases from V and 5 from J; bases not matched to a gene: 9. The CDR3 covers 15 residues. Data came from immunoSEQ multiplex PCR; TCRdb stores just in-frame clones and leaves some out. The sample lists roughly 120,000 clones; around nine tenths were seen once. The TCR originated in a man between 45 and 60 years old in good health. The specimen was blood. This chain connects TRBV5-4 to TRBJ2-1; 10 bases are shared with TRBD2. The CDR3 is CASFSGTSANNEQFF. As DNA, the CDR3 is TGTGCCAGCTTTTCCGGGACTAGCGCAAACAATGAGCAGTTCTTC.